The following is a T cell receptor (beta chain) sequence with its context. This clonotype was recorded many times. Its antigen is unknown. No quality values exist for individual bases; no much larger clone is one base distant. TCRdb records Illumina NovaSeq 6000 as the sequencer. TCR cDNA was made using 5'RACE template switching, a step that added a universal primer site and unique molecular identifiers. cDNA synthesis was primed from both the TCR alpha and TCR beta constant segments. Library amplification used two PCR steps, and the second PCR step added sample barcodes and sequencing adapters. Sequencing of the libraries was done on either Illumina HiSeq 2500 (2x100 bp) or NovaSeq (2x150 bp). In the authors' own workflow: Demultiplexing of reads and collapsing into UMI consensus sequences were performed with MIGEC, and V(D)J alignment was carried out with MiXCR. Vaccine-responding clonotypes were identified with edgeR using replicate PBMC samples, with FDR below 0.01 and a log2 fold change above 5 up to day 15 being required. CD4 or CD8 identity was assigned to each bulk clonotype according to whether the clonotype was present at higher abundance in the sequenced CD4 repertoire or the sequenced CD8 repertoire. The raw public data were reprocessed by TCRdb itself: fastp quality trimming at Q25, MiXCR clonotype calling, in-frame beta chains only. CDR3 protein sequences are deduplicated, and each keeps its most common genes and DNA. These V and J calls are TCRdb output, not the study's own analysis. This sample is represented by nearly 300,000 distinct CDR3 sequences; roughly 8.7% of them were singletons. Of the sample, 3% to 4% falls within the top ten clones.

The treatment or condition label, as the study defines it: live attenuated yellow fever vaccine strain. A standard Ficoll-Paque protocol was used to isolate PBMCs from peripheral blood. Dynabeads CD4 and CD8 positive selection kits were used to isolate the CD4 and CD8 T-cell fractions. TriZol was used to extract RNA from bulk PBMCs, from CD4 and CD8 fractions, and from dextramer-positive and dextramer-negative fractions. This specimen comes from a study of T cells after yellow fever vaccination (dated by TCRdb to the late 2010s). Turning to the overall study: Libraries from fractions with low cell numbers were prepared with the SMART-Seq v4 Ultra Low Input RNA kit. Bulk TCR alpha and beta repertoires were sequenced longitudinally to track T-cell clones before and after primary and booster YFV17D yellow fever vaccination. Two healthy male donors made up the cohort, one aged 18 to 30 years and the other aged 30 to 39 years. Blood was drawn at multiple timepoints before and after primary and secondary immunization, with bulk PBMC replicates and cell subsets isolated. What the study reported, not specific to this receptor: FACS-sorted repertoires could contain abundant contaminating clonotypes from the bulk population, so computational filtering was required. Only a couple of donors were included in the study, so the extent to which the findings can be generalized is limited. A small fraction of clonotypes showed up in both the CD4 and CD8 compartments, probably as a result of convergent recombination. Most clones expanded after primary vaccination were re-detected after the booster (approximately 96% of CD4 and 88% of CD8), suggesting broad memory maintenance. Compared with the primary T-cell response, the secondary T-cell response was weaker but faster, peaking on day 5 rather than day 15.

V loses 2 bases at its end and J loses 5 bases; junction bases beyond the gene matches: 9. Sequences SGHKS (CDR1) and YYEKEE (CDR2) are obtained from the germline V gene (reference sequence). Including the terminal cysteine and phenylalanine, the CDR3 comprises 15 residues. Only CDR3 DNA is held: 45 bases, read in frame from base 1. The TCR comes from a man aged 18 to 30 who received the YFV17D yellow fever vaccine. Sequencing was performed on CD4+ T cells sorted from PBMCs, taken 5 days after the yellow fever booster vaccination. This chain joins TRBV5-5 to TRBJ2-5, with TRBD1 matching 7 junction bases. For the CDR3, the sequence is CASSFPTGVDETQYF. The DNA sequence is given as TGTGCCAGCAGCTTCCCAACAGGGGTAGACGAGACCCAGTACTTC.